The clone carrying this T cell receptor beta chain has a single count. These data come from a study of blood T cell repertoires in COVID-19. Study-level background: Acute-phase and convalescent COVID-19 samples originated in the United States, Italy and Spain.

Per the original data handling: Amplification of reference gene primers provided the estimated nucleated cell counts. Profiled with immunoSEQ multiplex PCR; TCRdb holds only in-frame clones, not every one. That table furnishes V, J and clone size, whereas the DNA furnished D and trimming. The table has 250,000 to 350,000 clones, 70% to 90% seen once. In germline, CDR1 is SGHKS, CDR2 YYEKEE (reference sequence). Unmatched junction bases numbered 11, after V lost 2 bases and J lost 1 base. This CDR3 spans 17 amino acids. The genes are TRBV5-5 and TRBJ1-1, with 7 bases that match TRBD1. This TCR came from a woman in her twenties or thirties who had recovered from COVID-19. Material: PBMCs or T cells enriched from blood (not recorded which). CDR3 sequence reads: CASSFKSGTAQNTEAFF. The DNA for the CDR3 is TGTGCCAGCAGCTTCAAGTCCGGGACAGCACAGAACACTGAAGCTTTCTTT.